A single sample gave rise to the 17 T cell receptor beta chains below, sequenced in a study of blood T cell repertoires in COVID-19. Data came from immunoSEQ multiplex PCR; TCRdb stores just in-frame clones and leaves some out. The table shows several thousand clones, with roughly 90% occurring only once. Sequenced input: peripheral blood. Receptors were obtained from a man aged 55 to 70 with acute or convalescent COVID-19.

The CDR3 DNA follows: TGTGCCAGCAGCTTAGTCGTCGGGTCACCCCTCCACTTT. It codes for CASSLVVGSPLHF. This sequence joins TRBV7-2 and TRBJ1-6; unclear D gene. The germline gives CDR1 SGHTA, CDR2 FQGNSA. The V and J ends lost 1 base and 10 bases respectively, with 8 bases between them. The CDR3 runs to 13 residues. The variable domain in full, completed from reference TRBV7-2 and TRBJ1-6, reads GAGVSQSPSNKVTEKGKDVELRCDPISGHTALYWYRQSLGQGLEFLIYFQGNSAPDKSGLPSDRFSAERTGGSVSTLTIQRTQQEDSAVYLCASSLVVGSPLHFGNGTRLTVT.

V gene TRBV18 combines with J gene TRBJ2-5; 8 bases agree with TRBD1. The V gene's germline CDR1 is KGHSH and CDR2 LQKENI. This CDR3 contains 14 residues. V dropped 4 bases and J dropped 4; count of bases not matched to a gene: 5. The CDR3 DNA reads TGTGCCAGCTCACTGTGGACAGGGCGAGAGACCCAGTACTTC. Translated: CASSLWTGRETQYF.

This clone was detected only a few times. This chain joins TRBV6-2 or TRBV6-3 and TRBJ1-5; D is possibly TRBD1 (5 bases). Germline V gene data show CDR1 as MNHEY and CDR2 as SVGEGT. The CDR3 runs to 16 residues. The ends were cut back, 2 bases at V and 3 bases at J, with 14 bases in the middle. This CDR3 reads CASSYARTSANQPQHF. The DNA for the CDR3 is TGTGCCAGCAGTTACGCCCGGACATCTGCCAATCAGCCCCAGCATTTT.

The rearrangement uses TRBV6-2 or TRBV6-3 and TRBJ2-2; D may be TRBD2 (6 bases). This CDR3 has 16 amino acids. Germline CDR1 and CDR2: MNHEY and SVGEGT. V lost 6 bases and J lost 4, with 18 bases in between. This chain's CDR3 is CASSPAQTSFTGELFF. CDR3 coding DNA: TGTGCCAGCAGCCCTGCACAGACTAGTTTCACCGGGGAGCTGTTTTTT.

The chain has TRBV5-6 and TRBJ2-3; 8 bases line up with TRBD2. V dropped 7 bases and J dropped 2; count of bases not matched to a gene: 12. The V gene's germline CDR1 is SGHDT and CDR2 YYEEEE. The CDR3 has 16 amino acids. This CDR3 reads CASALASAGATDTQYF. The CDR3 DNA sequence: TGTGCCAGCGCCCTGGCATCAGCGGGGGCCACAGATACGCAGTATTTT.

The gene calls are TRBV9 and TRBJ1-1, with a weak D call TRBD1 (6 bases). The V end lost 0 bases, the J end lost 6 bases, and 12 bases lay between the germline ends. Germline CDR1 is SGDLS and CDR2 is YYNGEE. The CDR3 is made up of 14 amino acids. CDR3 nucleotide sequence: TGTGCCAGCAGCGTAGTCTCAGGGGACGCTGAAGCTTTCTTT. This encodes CASSVVSGDAEAFF.

Worth noting for this clone: The germline gene is not matched at one end of the junction; a read error may be the cause. The chain uses TRBV6-5 and TRBJ1-5, with D perhaps TRBD1 (5 bases). The CDR3 is made up of 14 amino acids. In germline, CDR1 is MNHEY, CDR2 SVGAGI. The CDR3 coding sequence is TGTGCCAGCAGTGACTCGACAGCAAATCAGCCCCAGCATTTT. Protein product: CASSDSTANQPQHF.

In its sample, this clone was seen once. V is TRBV28 and J is TRBJ1-6; 9 nucleotides align to TRBD1. The CDR3 runs 21 residues. Germline CDR1 MDHEN, CDR2 SYDVKM. After removal of 3 bases from V and 6 bases from J, the junction contained 21 bases not matched to a gene. The CDR3 loop reads CASSLLRFGTGRWAGNSPLHF. CDR3 nucleotides: TGTGCCAGCAGTTTGTTGAGATTTGGGACAGGGAGATGGGCCGGTAATTCACCCCTCCACTTT.

This chain joins TRBV11-2 and TRBJ1-1, with D possibly being TRBD1 (6 bases). Looked up from germline, CDR1 is SGHAT and CDR2 is FQNNGV. V was pared by 0 bases and J by 1 base, with 9 bases between. This CDR3 comprises 15 residues. DNA of the CDR3: TGTGCCAGCAGCTTAGACACAGGGAGGAACACTGAAGCTTTCTTT. Protein: CASSLDTGRNTEAFF.

The gene calls are TRBV9 and TRBJ2-1; D perhaps matches TRBD2 (6 bases). The germline gives CDR1 SGDLS, CDR2 YYNGEE. This CDR3 region has 14 residues. With 3 bases removed from V and 4 bases from J, the gap between germline ends came to 11 bases. Here the CDR3 DNA reads TGTGCCAGCAGCGGGGCTAGCGTGTACAATGAGCAGTTCTTC. This encodes CASSGASVYNEQFF.

V and J are TRBV6-2 or TRBV6-3 and TRBJ2-5, with 9 nucleotides matching TRBD1. The germline V gene has CDR1 MNHEY and CDR2 SVGEGT. The CDR3 sequence is 13 residues long. Unmatched junction bases numbered 0, after V lost 5 bases and J lost 2 bases. CDR3 region: CASSGQGQETQYF. CDR3 nucleotide sequence: TGTGCCAGCAGTGGACAGGGGCAAGAGACCCAGTACTTC.

The V and J genes are TRBV12-5 and TRBJ2-2; TRBD2 agrees at 12 bases. This CDR3 is built from 18 residues. CDR1 is LGHNT, CDR2 FRNRAP, per germline. With 0 bases clipped from V and 7 bases from J, the junction kept 9 bases outside the gene matches. The CDR3 region is CASGLVPIGLAGRGELFF. CDR3 in DNA: TGTGCTAGTGGTTTGGTCCCTATAGGACTAGCGGGGCGCGGGGAGCTGTTTTTT.

The J gene is TRBJ2-5, the V gene TRBV5-1; D is unclear. Germline values: CDR1 SGHRS, CDR2 YFSETQ. The CDR3 covers 15 residues. Trimming shortened V by 0 bases and J by 5 bases, and 14 bases separated the two germline ends. Here the CDR3 DNA reads TGCGCCAGCAGCTTGGCCCGAGTATGTGAGGAGACCCAGTACTTC. Its translation: CASSLARVCEETQYF.

The sample holds a few counts of this clone. This chain connects TRBV19 to TRBJ1-5; D unresolved. Germline V CDR1 and CDR2: LNHDA, SQIVND (reference sequence). This CDR3 region has 13 residues. With 5 bases removed from V and 2 bases from J, the gap between germline ends came to 7 bases. The CDR3 sequence: CASSVGRNQPQHF. DNA of the CDR3: TGTGCCAGTAGTGTTGGCCGCAATCAGCCCCAGCATTTT.

The rearrangement links TRBV7-3 to TRBJ1-2, with TRBD1 identical over 11 bases. This CDR3 region has 17 residues. In germline, CDR1 is SGHTA, CDR2 FQGTGA. V lost 4 bases, J lost 3 bases, and 10 bases stayed unmatched. The CDR3 here is CASSSRGGTGGDYGYTF. CDR3 DNA sequence: TGTGCCAGCAGCTCCAGGGGCGGGACAGGGGGTGACTATGGCTACACCTTC.

This chain connects TRBV14 to TRBJ1-6, with no clear D. CDR3 length: 12 residues. The germline CDR1 and CDR2 sequences are SGHDN and FVKESK. V lost 1 base and J 10 bases, leaving 5 bases between the germline ends. The CDR3, as DNA: TGTGCCAGCAGCCAAGGAGAGTCACCCCTCCACTTT. Residues: CASSQGESPLHF.

V and J are TRBV4-3 and TRBJ2-1, with 7 bases identical to TRBD2. V shed 3 bases and J 7 bases; nucleotides not matched to a gene: 9. The germline CDR1 and CDR2 sequences are LGHNA and YSLEER. This CDR3 is 15 amino acids long. The CDR3 here is CASSQGGSPGNEQFF. In nucleotides, the CDR3 is TGCGCCAGCAGCCAGGGGGGGTCCCCGGGGAATGAGCAGTTCTTC.